The 18 T cell receptor beta chains below come from one sample, sequenced in a study of identical twins. TCRdb independently ran MiXCR on the 5' RACE reads; one entry per CDR3 protein. This table has 200,000 or so distinct CDR3 sequences, around 8% appearing once. This sample was shared with a second study, whose subject was yellow fever vaccine responses in identical twins.

The sample taken for sequencing was memory (CD45RO+) T cells sorted from blood. Receptors were obtained from a woman aged 18-29 years in good health.

This clonotype came up many times. This chain uses TRBV20-1 with TRBJ2-7; 9 bases are shared with TRBD1. Germline V lookup: CDR1 DFQATT, CDR2 SNEGSKA (reference sequence). This CDR3 is 17 amino acids long. The junction had 16 bases not matched to a gene; V was cut back by 0 bases and J by 7 bases. The CDR3 protein is CSARDRFGGTGGSEQYF. The CDR3 nucleotides read TGCAGTGCTAGAGACCGGTTCGGTGGAACAGGGGGCTCAGAGCAGTACTTC.

The CDR3 DNA is TGTGCCAGCAGTTTCCGGACAGGTTCCCCCTACGAGCAGTACTTC. Translation: CASSFRTGSPYEQYF. This sequence joins TRBV27 and TRBJ2-7, with 7 bases fitting TRBD1. Trimming cost V 3 bases and J 2 bases; bases outside gene matches: 7. The CDR3 covers 15 residues. The germline gives CDR1 MNHEY, CDR2 SMNVEV (reference sequence).

This clonotype was seen repeatedly, ten times or more. The rearrangement links TRBV2 to TRBJ2-7, with D perhaps TRBD1 or TRBD2 (5 bases each). The germline CDR1 and CDR2 sequences are SNHLY and FYNNEI. The CDR3 covers 11 residues. V was pared by 8 bases and J by 7 bases, with 12 bases between. CDR3: CASQLWGEQYF. As DNA, the CDR3 is TGTGCCAGCCAACTCTGGGGGGAGCAGTACTTC.

The V call is TRBV20-1, the J call TRBJ2-2; TRBD1 agrees at 8 bases. V lost 2 bases to trimming and J lost 0 bases; unmatched junction nucleotides: 14. CDR3 length equals 19 residues. Looked up from germline, CDR1 is DFQATT and CDR2 is SNEGSKA (reference sequence). For the CDR3, the DNA is TGCAGTGCTAGATTGGGGTGGGGCAGGGGGCGACCGAACACCGGGGAGCTGTTTTTT. This codes for CSARLGWGRGRPNTGELFF.

The chain joins TRBV29-1 to TRBJ2-3; either TRBD1 or TRBD2 may fit D (6 bases each). V was cut by 8 bases and J by 6 bases, with 21 bases left in between. CDR3 length: 14 residues. Germline CDR1 SQVTM, CDR2 ANQGSEA. CDR3 in amino acids: CSLKMGGPGDTQYF. DNA of the CDR3: TGCAGCCTCAAGATGGGGGGCCCGGGGGATACGCAGTATTTT.

There are a few counts of this clonotype. The rearrangement uses TRBV2 and TRBJ2-2; 16 bases are shared with TRBD2. V was clipped by 10 bases and J by 6 bases; unmatched bases: 14. The length of the CDR3 is 18 residues. Germline loops: CDR1 SNHLY, CDR2 FYNNEI. CDR3 loop: CATPGTSGRATGAGELFF. The CDR3 DNA is TGTGCCACACCCGGGACTAGCGGGAGGGCCACCGGTGCCGGGGAGCTGTTTTTT.

The rearrangement links TRBV20-1 to TRBJ2-7; D may be TRBD1 (5 bases). The length of the CDR3 is 14 residues. V dropped 1 base and J dropped 3 bases, with 13 bases sitting between them. The germline gives CDR1 DFQATT, CDR2 SNEGSKA (reference sequence). The DNA for the CDR3 is TGCAGTGCTAGAGGATTGGGCAGGGACTACGAGCAGTACTTC. As protein: CSARGLGRDYEQYF.

A few counts support this clonotype. J is TRBJ2-5 and V is TRBV29-1, with D hard to call. The V and J ends lost 2 bases and 3 bases respectively, with 10 bases between them. In germline, CDR1 is SQVTM, CDR2 ANQGSEA. This CDR3 region has 13 residues. This CDR3 reads CSVESFEKETQYF. CDR3 DNA sequence: TGCAGCGTTGAATCTTTCGAGAAAGAGACCCAGTACTTC.

This clonotype occurred many times. The chain employs TRBV5-1 and TRBJ2-3, with D possibly being TRBD1 (5 bases). Trimming cost V 1 base and J 5 bases, with 11 bases left between them. The CDR3 contains 14 residues. CDR1 is SGHRS, CDR2 YFSETQ, per germline. The CDR3 region has the DNA TGCGCCAGCAGCTTGTCAGGGTGGGAAGATACGCAGTATTTT. Protein product: CASSLSGWEDTQYF.

Many counts were recorded for this clonotype. The J gene is TRBJ1-3, the V gene TRBV15, with TRBD1 matching over 7 bases. Germline CDR1 and CDR2: LNHNV and YYDKDF (reference sequence). The CDR3 totals 14 residues. With V trimmed by 5 bases and J by 3 bases, 4 bases remained unmatched. The DNA for the CDR3 is TGTGCCACCAGCGGAAGACAGGGTGGAAACACCATATATTTT. This translates into CATSGRQGGNTIYF.

This clonotype occurred a few times. CDR3 region: CAIKKPGTGSNEQFF. The CDR3 bases are TGTGCCATTAAAAAACCCGGGACAGGGAGCAATGAGCAGTTCTTC. The chain recombines TRBV28 with TRBJ2-1; 9 positions match TRBD1. The germline V gene has CDR1 MDHEN and CDR2 SYDVKM. Germline trimming cut 10 bases from V and 6 bases from J; bases unmatched to any gene: 13. The CDR3 has 15 residues.

In this sample, this clonotype turned up many times. This sequence joins TRBV6-2 or TRBV6-3 and TRBJ2-3; D is possibly TRBD2 (6 bases). CDR1 MNHEY and CDR2 SVGEGT come from the germline V gene. CDR3 size: 15 residues. The V end was cut by 0 bases, the J end by 6 bases, with 13 bases between. In DNA form, the CDR3 reads TGTGCCAGCAGTTACTCGGGCAGGGAGGTGGATACGCAGTATTTT. It translates to CASSYSGREVDTQYF.

This clonotype was detected ten times or more. This rearrangement joins TRBV20-1 to TRBJ1-2; 7 bases fit TRBD1. Germline CDR1 is DFQATT and CDR2 is SNEGSKA (reference sequence). V lost 7 bases, J lost 2 bases, and 4 bases stayed unmatched. This CDR3 comprises 12 residues. The DNA for the CDR3 is TGCAGTGGCCCGACAGGGAACTATGGCTACACCTTC. It specifies CSGPTGNYGYTF.

This clonotype was seen only a few times. This rearrangement joins TRBV11-2 to TRBJ2-2; 12 bases are shared with TRBD2. The J segment lost 5 bases and the V segment lost 5 bases, leaving 3 bases of the junction unmatched. The V gene's germline CDR1 is SGHAT and CDR2 FQNNGV. The CDR3 loop spans 15 amino acids. The CDR3 region has the DNA TGTGCCAGCAGCACCCTAGCGGGGGGGACCGGGGAGCTGTTTTTT. Protein product: CASSTLAGGTGELFF.

This clonotype was observed a few times. This chain uses TRBV2 with TRBJ2-7; TRBD1 or TRBD2 may be the D gene (5 bases each). The CDR3 is 15 amino acids. CDR1 is SNHLY and CDR2 is FYNNEI in the germline V gene. The V end lost 4 bases, the J end lost 2 bases, and 15 bases lay between the germline ends. DNA of the CDR3: TGTGCCAGCAGTGTTACCGGGACGACGCCCTACGAGCAGTACTTC. It is translated as CASSVTGTTPYEQYF. Based on the CDR3 plus reference TRBV2 and TRBJ2-7, the full variable domain is EPEVTQTPSHQVTQMGQEVILRCVPISNHLYFYWYRQILGQKVEFLVSFYNNEISEKSEIFDDQFSVERPDGSNFTLKIRSTKLEDSAMYFCASSVTGTTPYEQYFGPGTRLTVT.

This clonotype was recorded at least ten times. The chain joins TRBV15 to TRBJ1-1, with D possibly being TRBD1 (5 bases). This CDR3 contains 21 residues. The germline V gene has CDR1 LNHNV and CDR2 YYDKDF (reference sequence). V was shortened by 1 base and J by 0 bases, with 27 bases between the two germline ends. As DNA, the CDR3 is TGTGCCACCAGCAGAGGTCGGTTTTCGCAGGGTTCACTCCAGGTGAACACTGAAGCTTTCTTT. Its translation is CATSRGRFSQGSLQVNTEAFF.

The chain employs TRBV7-8 and TRBJ1-1; D remains unclear. The CDR3 runs 15 residues. V dropped 2 bases and J dropped 0 bases, with 10 bases sitting between them. Germline CDR1 reads SGHVS; CDR2 reads FQNEAQ. CDR3: CASSLYHKMNTEAFF. CDR3 DNA: TGTGCCAGCAGCTTATATCACAAGATGAACACTGAAGCTTTCTTT. The full variable domain, its missing parts supplied by reference TRBV7-8 and TRBJ1-1, is GAGVSQSPRYKVAKRGQDVALRCDPISGHVSLFWYQQALGQGPEFLTYFQNEAQLDKSGLPSDRFFAERPEGSVSTLKIQRTQQEDSAVYLCASSLYHKMNTEAFFGQGTRLTVV.

The chain uses TRBV28 and TRBJ2-7; 8 positions agree with TRBD2. The CDR3 is 14 amino acids. The V and J ends lost 7 bases and 3 bases, in that order; junction bases with no gene match: 8. CDR1 MDHEN and CDR2 SYDVKM come from the germline V gene. As DNA, the CDR3 is TGTGCCAGCACTAAAGCGGGGGAGAACTACGAGCAGTACTTC. Residues: CASTKAGENYEQYF.